Listed below are T cell receptor beta chains from one sample, sequenced in a study of cytomegalovirus exposure and HLA in healthy donors. Libraries were prepared by immunoSEQ multiplex PCR; TCRdb keeps only in-frame clonotypes and omits some of them. The table records 95,000 to 150,000 clones, over 75% of them present only once. The sample comprised PBMCs. These TCRs come from a man younger than 45 in good health and CMV-seronegative. CDR3s include the opening cysteine and the closing phenylalanine or tryptophan. D genes are given only for firm matches. Only some rows state a clone size, as once, few, many or a class for expanded clones.

TRBJ2-7,NA,NA,TRBV5-1,TGCGCCAGCAGCTCCTCTGGGGCAGCCTACGAGCAGTACTTC,CASSSSGAAYEQYF
TRBJ1-5,NA,once,TRBV29-1,TGCAGCGTCTCGAGGGCAGGGGATCAGCCCCAGCATTTT,CSVSRAGDQPQHF
TRBJ2-3,TRBD2,NA,TRBV6-1,TGTGCCAGCAGTATTGGGAGGGCAGATACGCAGTATTTT,CASSIGRADTQYF
TRBJ2-7,NA,NA,TRBV9,TGTGCCAGCACTCGGACAGATACGCCTGTCGAGCAGTACTTC,CASTRTDTPVEQYF
TRBJ2-1,TRBD2,NA,TRBV27,TGTGCCAGCAGTTTATTAGCGGGGAGCTCCTACAATGAGCAGTTCTTC,CASSLLAGSSYNEQFF
TRBJ2-7,TRBD1,NA,TRBV7-8,TGTGCCAGCAGCTTAGCAGGGGGCACTATAACCTACGAGCAGTACTTC,CASSLAGGTITYEQYF
TRBJ1-5,NA,NA,TRBV6-1,TGTGCCAGCAGTGACCGACCAGGGGAGAGGTTTCAGCCCCAGCATTTT,CASSDRPGERFQPQHF
TRBJ1-2,TRBD1,NA,TRBV29-1,TGCAGCGCCGCACAGGGGGACTATGGCTACACCTTC,CSAAQGDYGYTF
TRBJ2-1,NA,NA,TRBV5-1,TGCGCCAGCAGCTTGGCGAGCGGCCCCTACAATGAGCAGTTCTTC,CASSLASGPYNEQFF
TRBJ2-1,TRBD2,NA,TRBV9,TGTGCCAGCAGCGTAGATCCCCGTAGCGGGGGATCCTACAATGAGCAGTTCTTC,CASSVDPRSGGSYNEQFF
TRBJ2-3,TRBD1,NA,TRBV7-9,TGTGCCAGCAGCGTACAGGGGGGTACAGATACGCAGTATTTT,CASSVQGGTDTQYF
TRBJ1-1,TRBD1,NA,TRBV6-1,TGTGCCAGCAGTGGGGACAGGGGATTGACTGAAGCTTTCTTT,CASSGDRGLTEAFF
TRBJ1-6,NA,once,TRBV6-6,TGTGCCAGCAGTCATCGGGACATTAATTCACCCCTCCACTTT,CASSHRDINSPLHF
TRBJ2-2,TRBD2,few,TRBV4-2,TGTGCCAGCAGCCTCCGTAGCGGGGACCGGGAGCTGTTTTTT,CASSLRSGDRELFF
TRBJ2-5,NA,NA,TRBV5-1,TGCGCCAGCATCTCAGGGGACGTAGGGGAGACCCAGTACTTC,CASISGDVGETQYF
TRBJ1-3,NA,NA,TRBV5-1,TGCGCCAGCAGCACGGACACCTCTGGAAACACCATATATTTT,CASSTDTSGNTIYF
TRBJ2-7,NA,NA,TRBV5-1,TGCGCCAGCAGCTTGGACAGGGCGGGCTACGAGCAGTACTTC,CASSLDRAGYEQYF
TRBJ2-2,TRBD1,NA,TRBV19,TGTGCCAGTAGGAGGACAGGAGACACCGGGGAGCTGTTTTTT,CASRRTGDTGELFF
TRBJ1-5,TRBD1,NA,TRBV28,TGTGCCAGCAGTTCTGGACAGGGAAATCAGCCCCAGCATTTT,CASSSGQGNQPQHF
TRBJ2-6,TRBD1,NA,TRBV7-8,TGTGCCAGCAGCTCCCTCCCCGAGGACAGGGATAACGTCCTGACTTTC,CASSSLPEDRDNVLTF
TRBJ2-3,NA,NA,TRBV10-2,TGCGCCAGCAGTGATTACGCCCGACTCACAGATACGCAGTATTTT,CASSDYARLTDTQYF
TRBJ2-7,NA,NA,TRBV5-1,TGCGCCAGCAGCCCGAGGACAGAGTCCTACGAGCAGTACTTC,CASSPRTESYEQYF
TRBJ1-3,TRBD1,NA,TRBV5-1,TGCGCCAGCAGGACTGACAGGGCGGATGGAAACACCATATATTTT,CASRTDRADGNTIYF
TRBJ2-3,NA,once,TRBV9,TGTGCCAGCAGCGTAGAACCCCTAGGGGCAGGAGGGAGGCCAGATACGCAGTATTTT,CASSVEPLGAGGRPDTQYF
TRBJ2-5,NA,NA,TRBV19,TGTGCCAGTAGTAATCGGGGAGGACAAGAGACCCAGTACTTC,CASSNRGGQETQYF
TRBJ1-2,NA,NA,TRBV15,TGTGCCACTAGCAGAGATCGGCCAGGTACTGGCTACACCTTC,CATSRDRPGTGYTF
TRBJ2-5,TRBD1,once,TRBV11-2,TGTGCCAGCAGCTCTACAGGGGGACGCGAGACCCAGTACTTC,CASSSTGGRETQYF
TRBJ2-4,TRBD1,once,TRBV27,TGTGCCAGCAGTTCTACAGGGGACCCATTAGCCAAAAACATTCAGTACTTC,CASSSTGDPLAKNIQYF
TRBJ1-1,NA,NA,TRBV9,TGTGCCAGCAGCGTAATTCAGGGGAACACTGAAGCTTTCTTT,CASSVIQGNTEAFF
TRBJ1-2,TRBD1,few,TRBV9,TGTGCCAGCAGCAACGGACAGGGGAACTATGGCTACACCTTC,CASSNGQGNYGYTF
TRBJ1-4,NA,NA,TRBV18,TGTGCCAGCTCACGCGACAGGAAACAAGCTAATGAAAAACTGTTTTTT,CASSRDRKQANEKLFF
TRBJ2-5,TRBD2,NA,TRBV19,TGTGCCACTCAGACTAGCGGGGGGGAGACCCAGTACTTC,CATQTSGGETQYF
TRBJ2-5,TRBD2,NA,TRBV5-1,TGCGCCAGCAGCTTGGTACTAGCGGGGGGCCAAGAGACCCAGTACTTC,CASSLVLAGGQETQYF
TRBJ2-1,TRBD1,NA,TRBV7-2,TGTGCCAGCAGCTCCCCCGGGACAGTCTACAATGAGCAGTTCTTC,CASSSPGTVYNEQFF
TRBJ1-4,NA,NA,TRBV15,TGTGCCACCAGCAGAGATCGTATGGGCCCCAGGGTTTTT,CATSRDRMGPRVF
TRBJ1-5,TRBD1,NA,TRBV9,TGTGCCAGCAGCTCCCACGGACAGGCCAATCAGCCCCAGCATTTT,CASSSHGQANQPQHF
TRBJ1-5,TRBD1,NA,TRBV6-1,TGTGCCAGCAGTATCCTGACAGGGGGCCTTCAGCCCCAGCATTTT,CASSILTGGLQPQHF
TRBJ2-7,TRBD2,NA,TRBV19,TGTGCCAGTAGTCGACTAGCGGACTCATCCTACGAGCAGTACTTC,CASSRLADSSYEQYF
TRBJ2-7,NA,NA,TRBV28,TGTGCCAGCAGTTTAGGGGGAGGCGAGCAGTACTTC,CASSLGGGEQYF
TRBJ1-3,NA,NA,TRBV11-2,TGTGCCAGCAGCTTAGTTGAAGGGGGATTCTCTGGAAACACCATATATTTT,CASSLVEGGFSGNTIYF
TRBJ2-5,TRBD2,NA,TRBV7-2,TGTGCCAGCAGCTTAGCTAGCGGGGGGCAAGAGACCCAGTACTTC,CASSLASGGQETQYF
TRBJ1-4,NA,few,TRBV2,TGTGCCAGCAGGGAGGCAGGAGGGAGTGAAAAACTGTTTTTT,CASREAGGSEKLFF
TRBJ2-3,TRBD2,NA,TRBV2,TGTGCCAGCAGAGGAGGAGTGGCGGGGGGAAGGGCAGATACGCAGTATTTT,CASRGGVAGGRADTQYF
TRBJ2-3,TRBD2,NA,TRBV7-7,TGTGCCAGCAGCCCCGGGACTAGCGGGGGGCGCGGCGAAACGCAGTATTTT,CASSPGTSGGRGETQYF
TRBJ2-7,TRBD1,NA,TRBV13,TGTGCCAGCAGGGGACAGGGGGTATACGAGCAGTACTTC,CASRGQGVYEQYF
TRBJ1-1,TRBD1,once,TRBV11-2,TGTGCCAGCACCACAGGGGCGAACACTGAAGCTTTCTTT,CASTTGANTEAFF
TRBJ1-2,TRBD1,once,TRBV2,TGTGCCAGCAGTGACCACCCCCCTAGGGGGCAGGGCTACACCTTC,CASSDHPPRGQGYTF
TRBJ2-6,TRBD1,NA,TRBV7-9,TGTGCCAGCAGCTTAGCGGACAGGGGGCCCGGGGCCAACGGCCTGACTTTC,CASSLADRGPGANGLTF
TRBJ2-5,NA,NA,TRBV27,TGTGCCAGCAGCTACGGAGGGTACCAAGAGACCCAGTACTTC,CASSYGGYQETQYF
TRBJ1-3,NA,NA,TRBV28,TGTGCCAGCAGTGCTCACACGTCTGGAAACACCATATATTTT,CASSAHTSGNTIYF